The clone carrying this T cell receptor (beta chain) appeared many times. What it binds is unknown. This record comes from a study of regulatory T cells in long-lasting Graves disease. Study-wide background: Antithyroid drugs had been given to newly diagnosed Graves' patients for under 3 months.

The germline gives CDR1 GTSNPN, CDR2 SVGIG (reference sequence). Trimming took 3 bases from V and 0 from J, leaving 8 bases between them. The CDR3 extends over 13 amino acids. General study points: Lower TCR diversity was seen in persistent Graves' patients than in newly diagnosed ones. Limited sample numbers may have lowered accuracy.

As for time point: newly diagnosed GD, antithyroid drugs for less than 3 months. PBMCs were the source of the RNA used for TCR sequencing. The TCR beta library used iRepertoire HTBI primers with Arm-PCR amplification of CDR3. TCRdb fed the multiplex PCR reads into MiXCR, producing one record per CDR3 protein. The data contain some 450,000 distinct CDR3 sequences, roughly 15% of them seen just once; the ten biggest clones take up about 10%. These same data were also listed under a study on T cells in Graves' hyperthyroidism and ophthalmopathy.

The chain combines TRBV30 with TRBJ1-2; no clear D. The receptor was derived from a woman aged 25 to 45 with Graves disease. The sequencing used peripheral blood mononuclear cells (PBMCs), collected at new diagnosis, from a patient treated with antithyroid drugs. CDR3 sequence (DNA): TGTGCCTGGAGCGTCGGGTCTAACTATGGCTACACCTTC. Amino acids: CAWSVGSNYGYTF.